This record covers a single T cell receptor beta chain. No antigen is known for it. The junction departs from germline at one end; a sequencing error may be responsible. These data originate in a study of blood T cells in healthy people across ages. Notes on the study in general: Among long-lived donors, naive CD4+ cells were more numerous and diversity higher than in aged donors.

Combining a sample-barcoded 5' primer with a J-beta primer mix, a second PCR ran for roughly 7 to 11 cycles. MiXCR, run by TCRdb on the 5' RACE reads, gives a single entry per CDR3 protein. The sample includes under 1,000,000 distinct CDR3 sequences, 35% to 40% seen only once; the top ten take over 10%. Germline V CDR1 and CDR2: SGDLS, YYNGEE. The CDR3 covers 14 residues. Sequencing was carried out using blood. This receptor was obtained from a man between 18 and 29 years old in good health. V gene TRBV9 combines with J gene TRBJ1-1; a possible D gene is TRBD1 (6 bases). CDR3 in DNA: TGTGCCAGCAGCGTAGCTTGGGGGCTGACTGTAGCTTTCTTT. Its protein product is CASSVAWGLTVAFF. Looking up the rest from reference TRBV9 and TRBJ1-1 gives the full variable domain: DSGVTQTPKHLITATGQRVTLRCSPRSGDLSVYWYQQSLDQGLQFLIQYYNGEERAKGNILERFSAQQFPDLHSELNLSSLELGDSALYFCASSVAWGLTVAFFGQGTRLTVV.